Below are 15 T cell receptor beta chains sequenced from a single sample in a study of blood T cells in healthy people across ages. Primers used in a second PCR of roughly 6 to 12 cycles were a sample-barcoded 5' primer and a J-beta primer mix. MiXCR, run by TCRdb on the 5' RACE reads, gives a single entry per CDR3 protein. The sample holds 1.5 million to 2 million distinct CDR3 sequences, about 28% seen once. Sequences were obtained from blood. The receptors stem from a young woman in good health.

The chain couples TRBV2 to TRBJ1-5; D gene uncertain. Germline V gives CDR1 SNHLY, CDR2 FYNNEI. This CDR3 has 15 residues. Trimming pared 5 bases from V and 3 bases from J, leaving 14 bases between. The CDR3 sequence is CASSFEQTYNQPQHF. The CDR3 coding sequence is TGTGCCAGCAGTTTTGAACAGACGTACAATCAGCCCCAGCATTTT. The entire variable domain, with the rest obtained from reference TRBV2 and TRBJ1-5, is as follows: EPEVTQTPSHQVTQMGQEVILRCVPISNHLYFYWYRQILGQKVEFLVSFYNNEISEKSEIFDDQFSVERPDGSNFTLKIRSTKLEDSAMYFCASSFEQTYNQPQHFGDGTRLSIL.

On this clonotype itself: A clone one base away is much larger, so this may be a read error. This rearrangement joins TRBV10-3 to TRBJ2-5; D is uncertain. V dropped 3 bases and J dropped 13 bases, with 15 bases sitting between them. Germline V gene sequence: CDR1 ENHRY, CDR2 SYGVKD. This CDR3 spans 12 amino acids. CDR3 loop: CAISEGLYELYF. The CDR3 nucleotides are TGTGCCATCAGTGAAGGCCTCTACGAGCTGTACTTC.

This clonotype has more than one count but fewer than ten. This chain links TRBV7-3 with TRBJ1-1; 7 nucleotides align to TRBD1. Trimming at V came to 6 bases and at J to 3 bases, leaving 4 bases not matched to a gene. Germline-derived CDR1 and CDR2 are SGHTA and FQGTGA. This CDR3 is built from 13 residues. CDR3 sequence (DNA): TGTGCCAGCAGGCTAACAGGGGACACTGAAGCTTTCTTT. This translates into CASRLTGDTEAFF.

A remark on this clonotype: A read error may account for a junction end that differs from germline. The chain couples TRBV3-1 to TRBJ2-3; TRBD2 agrees at 7 bases. The CDR3 spans 13 residues. Per the germline V gene, CDR1 is LGHDT and CDR2 is YNNKEL (reference sequence). In DNA form, the CDR3 reads TGTGCCAGCAGCCAGAGGGCGGGAGATACACAGTATTTT. It specifies CASSQRAGDTQYF.

Points on this clonotype: It is unclear where the CDR3 begins or ends on the DNA, so no DNA is shown, and the CDR3 is as TCRdb lists it. This chain links TRBV1 with TRBJ2-1; the table's D call, TRBD2, has no DNA check behind it. TRBV1 is tagged as a pseudogene. From its first to its last residue, the CDR3 has 17 amino acids. CDR3 sequence: CTSSLPSKWAGGNEQYF.

This clonotype was counted only a few times. The chain employs TRBV2 and TRBJ2-4; TRBD2 matches 8 bases. With the DNA end fitting TRBJ2-7 better, the J assignment may be wrong. The CDR3 length is 15 residues. Looked up from germline, CDR1 is SNHLY and CDR2 is FYNNEI. CDR3 residues: CASSPLTSAVYEQYF. The CDR3 coding sequence is TGTGCCAGCAGTCCTTTGACTAGCGCAGTCTACGAGCAGTACTTC.

This clonotype was picked up a small number of times. V usage is TRBV7-9 and J usage is TRBJ2-1; D uncertain. Trimming cost V 5 bases and J 5 bases, with 7 bases left between them. There are 12 residues in the CDR3. Germline CDR1 is SEHNR and CDR2 is FQNEAQ (reference sequence). The CDR3: CASSKQHNEQFF. The CDR3 bases are TGTGCCAGCAGCAAGCAGCACAATGAGCAGTTCTTC.

J is TRBJ1-2 and V is TRBV20-1, with D possibly matching TRBD1 (5 bases). This CDR3 region has 14 residues. Trimming left V 2 bases short and J 7 bases short, with 17 bases between. Germline CDR1 reads DFQATT; CDR2 reads SNEGSKA (reference sequence). CDR3 amino acids: CSARTTSREAGYTF. The CDR3 bases are TGCAGTGCTAGAACAACGAGCAGGGAGGCTGGCTACACCTTC.

This clonotype was detected ten times or more. V is TRBV20-1 and J is TRBJ2-7, with D perhaps matching TRBD2 (6 bases). With 5 bases removed from V and 6 bases from J, the gap between germline ends came to 29 bases. The CDR3 consists of 17 residues. The germline CDR1 and CDR2 sequences are DFQATT and SNEGSKA (reference sequence). The CDR3 DNA reads TGCAGTGCTGCCGCCGGGACTGCCCTCAAGTCCATCCGCGAGCAGTACTTC. This encodes CSAAAGTALKSIREQYF.

This clonotype was seen only a few times. The rearrangement joins TRBV27 to TRBJ2-1; no firm D call. CDR1 MNHEY and CDR2 SMNVEV come from the germline V gene (reference sequence). The CDR3 totals 12 residues. The V end lost 0 bases, the J end lost 10 bases, and 7 bases lay between the germline ends. The CDR3: CASSLSGEEQFF. CDR3 nucleotide sequence: TGTGCCAGCAGTTTATCTGGCGAGGAGCAGTTCTTC.

The chain combines TRBV5-6 with TRBJ2-2, with TRBD1 as a possible D gene (5 bases). Germline lookup yields CDR1 SGHDT and CDR2 YYEEEE. This CDR3 is built from 17 residues. Trimming cost V 2 bases and J 4 bases, with 18 bases left between them. CDR3 DNA sequence: TGTGCCAGCAGCTTTGGAAATGGGGCTTCGCGCACCGGGGAGCTGTTTTTT. Translated: CASSFGNGASRTGELFF.

The V gene is TRBV18, the J gene TRBJ1-2; D call uncertain. The CDR3 contains 18 residues. The germline gives CDR1 KGHSH, CDR2 LQKENI. The ends were cut back, 3 bases at V and 7 bases at J, with 27 bases in the middle. CDR3 sequence (DNA): TGTGCCAGCTCACCGAAAATATTAGACCCTTCAGCCCGCTCTGGCTACACCTTC. Its protein product is CASSPKILDPSARSGYTF.

This clonotype was counted once. V gene TRBV19 combines with J gene TRBJ1-1; D is possibly TRBD1 (5 bases). The CDR3 totals 14 residues. Trimming shortened V by 7 bases and J by 6 bases, and 18 bases separated the two germline ends. CDR1 and CDR2 (germline): LNHDA, SQIVND (reference sequence). The chain's CDR3 is CASTGDPWGAEAFF. In DNA, the CDR3 is TGTGCCAGTACAGGCGACCCCTGGGGCGCTGAAGCTTTCTTT.

There are a few counts of this clonotype. The rearrangement joins TRBV5-1 to TRBJ1-1; D is perhaps TRBD1 (5 bases). The CDR3 runs 13 residues. Germline V gene sequence: CDR1 SGHRS, CDR2 YFSETQ. Trimming removed 1 base at V and 5 bases at J, with 9 bases between. CDR3 protein: CASSLMGETEAFF. DNA for the CDR3: TGCGCCAGCAGCTTGATGGGGGAGACTGAAGCTTTCTTT.

V is TRBV11-2 and J is TRBJ2-4; D may be TRBD1 or TRBD2 (5 bases each). The V end was cut by 5 bases, the J end by 13 bases, with 18 bases between. Germline lookup yields CDR1 SGHAT and CDR2 FQNNGV. There are 13 residues in the CDR3. CDR3: CASSPWGSWEQYF. Written as DNA, the CDR3 is TGTGCCAGCAGCCCATGGGGGTCGTGGGAGCAGTACTTC.